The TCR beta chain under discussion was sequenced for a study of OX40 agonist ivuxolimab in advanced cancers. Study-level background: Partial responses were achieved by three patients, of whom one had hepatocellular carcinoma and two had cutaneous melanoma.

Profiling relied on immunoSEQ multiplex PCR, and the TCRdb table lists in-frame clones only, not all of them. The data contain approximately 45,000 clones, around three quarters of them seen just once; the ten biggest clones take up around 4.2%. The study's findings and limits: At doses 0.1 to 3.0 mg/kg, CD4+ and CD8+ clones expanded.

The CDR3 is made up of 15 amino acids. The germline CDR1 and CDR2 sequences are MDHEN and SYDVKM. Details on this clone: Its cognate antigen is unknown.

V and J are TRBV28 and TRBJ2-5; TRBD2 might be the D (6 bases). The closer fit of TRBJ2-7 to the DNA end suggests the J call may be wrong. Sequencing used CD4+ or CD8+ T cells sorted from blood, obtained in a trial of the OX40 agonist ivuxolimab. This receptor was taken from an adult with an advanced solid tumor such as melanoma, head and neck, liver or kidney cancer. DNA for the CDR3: TGTGCCAGCAGTGACGTCCGGGGACTCTCCTACGAGCAGTACTTC. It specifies CASSDVRGLSYEQYF.